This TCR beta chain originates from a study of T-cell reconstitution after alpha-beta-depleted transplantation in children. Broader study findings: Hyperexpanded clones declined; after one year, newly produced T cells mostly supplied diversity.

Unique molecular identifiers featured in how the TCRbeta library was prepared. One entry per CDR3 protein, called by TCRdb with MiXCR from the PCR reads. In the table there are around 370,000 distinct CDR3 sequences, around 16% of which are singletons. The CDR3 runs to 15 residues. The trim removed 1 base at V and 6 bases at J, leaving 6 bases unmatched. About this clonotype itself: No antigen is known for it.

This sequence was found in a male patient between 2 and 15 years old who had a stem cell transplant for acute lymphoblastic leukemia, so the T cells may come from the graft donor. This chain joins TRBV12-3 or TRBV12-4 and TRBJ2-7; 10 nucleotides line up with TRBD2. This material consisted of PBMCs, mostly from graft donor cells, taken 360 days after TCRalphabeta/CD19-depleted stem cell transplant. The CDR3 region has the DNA TGTGCCAGCAGTTTAGAGGCTAGCGGGAGCGTCGAGCAGTACTTC. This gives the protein CASSLEASGSVEQYF.